This passage covers 2 T cell receptor beta chains from one sample sequenced in a study of graft-versus-host responses after intestinal transplantation. Here immunoSEQ multiplex PCR was the method, and the copy in TCRdb shows in-frame clones only, minus some. In the table there are about 130,000 clones, just over 90% of which are singletons. No antigen is known for these receptors. Sequencing used unstimulated CD4+ T cells sorted from spleen or lymph node cells, obtained before intestinal transplant. These receptors all stem from a human donor who received an intestinal transplant.

The rearrangement uses TRBV6-1 and TRBJ2-1, with D possibly being TRBD1 (7 bases). CDR1 and CDR2 (germline): MNHNS, SASEGT. V dropped 10 bases and J dropped 4 bases, with 17 bases sitting between them. The CDR3 sequence is 14 residues long. CDR3 amino acids: CATSRGATYNEQFF. In DNA form, the CDR3 reads TGTGCCACCAGCAGGGGGGCTACATACAATGAGCAGTTCTTC.

This chain joins TRBV6-1 and TRBJ1-1; 7 nucleotides agree with TRBD1. The CDR3 totals 14 residues. Germline V lookup: CDR1 MNHNS, CDR2 SASEGT. J lost 8 bases, V lost 4 bases, and 10 bases had no gene match. Written as DNA, the CDR3 is TGTGCCAGCAGTGTTTTTGGTGTGGACAGGGAAGCTTTCTTT. Protein product: CASSVFGVDREAFF.